Shown below are 14 T cell receptor beta chains from a single sample sequenced in a study of T-cell reconstitution after alpha-beta-depleted transplantation in children (dated by TCRdb to the mid-2010s). The library was made by PCR. The data were produced on an Illumina HiSeq 2500. TCR libraries were prepared with molecular barcoding, using unique molecular identifiers to normalize TCRbeta repertoire quantification. The public reads were reanalyzed by TCRdb: fastp trimming at Q25, MiXCR alignment, in-frame beta chains only. Here each entry gathers all rows of one CDR3 protein and keeps the most common genes and DNA. For this sample there are about 540,000 distinct CDR3 sequences; 15% to 20% appear just once. The top ten constitute 3.3% of the sample. Sequenced here: PBMCs from the stem cell graft donor, sampled from the stem cell graft. These receptors originate from a human donor who donated a stem cell graft to a child with acute lymphoblastic leukemia.

The chain combines TRBV4-1 with TRBJ2-7; D might be TRBD2 (5 bases). The germline V gene has CDR1 MGHRA and CDR2 YSYEKL. V was clipped by 0 bases and J by 2 bases, with 8 bases between them. The CDR3 contains 14 residues. The CDR3 nucleotides are TGCGCCAGCAGCCAAGATACTAGGACCTACGAGCAGTACTTC. It specifies CASSQDTRTYEQYF.

The V gene is TRBV7-2, the J gene TRBJ2-7; D may correspond to TRBD1 or TRBD2 (5 bases each). This CDR3 contains 12 residues. Germline V CDR1 and CDR2: SGHTA, FQGNSA. V lost 5 bases and J 6 bases, leaving 11 bases between the germline ends. As DNA, the CDR3 is TGTGCCAGCAGCGCCGGGACGGCCGAGCAGTACTTC. Its translation is CASSAGTAEQYF.

This clonotype was seen only a few times. The chain combines TRBV5-1 with TRBJ2-7, with a tentative D call TRBD1 (5 bases). This CDR3 comprises 13 residues. Germline V gene lookup returns CDR1 SGHRS and CDR2 YFSETQ. V was trimmed by 1 base and J by 5 bases, leaving 10 bases between them. CDR3: CASSLTREHEQYF. The CDR3 nucleotides are TGCGCCAGCAGCTTGACCAGGGAACACGAGCAGTACTTC.

This clonotype was observed a handful of times. The chain is built from TRBV12-3 or TRBV12-4 and TRBJ1-4, with 12 bases lining up with TRBD1. This CDR3 is 15 amino acids long. V lost 3 bases to trimming and J lost 8 bases; unmatched junction nucleotides: 4. The CDR3 DNA reads as TGTGCCAGCAGTTTCTCCGGGACAGGGGGCGAAAAACTGTTTTTT. Translation gives CASSFSGTGGEKLFF.

This clonotype was seen a few times. This rearrangement joins TRBV4-1 to TRBJ2-1, with 11 bases identical to TRBD2. With 2 bases clipped from V and 8 bases from J, the junction kept 5 bases outside the gene matches. Germline V gives CDR1 MGHRA, CDR2 YSYEKL. CDR3 length: 15 residues. The CDR3 sequence: CASSQIAGGPYEQFF. The CDR3 nucleotides read TGCGCCAGCAGCCAAATAGCGGGAGGGCCGTATGAGCAGTTCTTC.

V and J are TRBV5-1 and TRBJ2-5; D unclear. In germline, CDR1 is SGHRS, CDR2 YFSETQ. This CDR3 contains 9 residues. V was pared by 10 bases and J by 2 bases, with 3 bases between. The CDR3 coding sequence is TGCGCCTTACAAGAGACCCAGTACTTC. This sequence encodes CALQETQYF. The complete variable domain, with remaining parts taken from reference TRBV5-1 and TRBJ2-5, reads KAGVTQTPRYLIKTRGQQVTLSCSPISGHRSVSWYQQTPGQGLQFLFEYFSETQRNKGNFPGRFSGRQFSNSRSEMNVSTLELGDSALYLCALQETQYFGPGTRLLVL.

This sequence joins TRBV7-3 and TRBJ2-1, with 8 positions matching TRBD2. V lost 5 bases to trimming and J lost 5 bases; unmatched junction nucleotides: 5. In germline, CDR1 is SGHTA, CDR2 FQGTGA. CDR3 length: 14 residues. The CDR3 region is CASSVSGTDNEQFF. DNA for the CDR3: TGTGCCAGCAGCGTTAGCGGGACTGACAATGAGCAGTTCTTC.

This clonotype showed up many times. J is TRBJ2-4 and V is TRBV29-1; 8 bases match TRBD2. CDR3 size: 13 residues. V lost 7 bases and J lost 5; bases outside the gene matches: 7. Germline lookup yields CDR1 SQVTM and CDR2 ANQGSEA. This CDR3 reads CSAREGLENIQYF. The CDR3 region has the DNA TGCAGCGCCCGAGAGGGACTAGAAAACATTCAGTACTTC.

This clonotype was counted many times. This chain links TRBV5-1 with TRBJ2-5; a possible D gene is TRBD1 (5 bases). CDR1 and CDR2 (germline): SGHRS, YFSETQ. The CDR3 sequence is 15 residues long. The V and J ends lost 3 bases and 3 bases respectively, with 15 bases between them. CDR3 coding DNA: TGCGCCAGCAGCTGGACCTCAGGGTCGGAAGAGACCCAGTACTTC. Translated: CASSWTSGSEETQYF.

This CDR3 reads CASSFDGVRYEQYF. DNA for the CDR3: TGCGCCAGCAGCTTTGACGGGGTGCGCTACGAGCAGTACTTC. V and J are TRBV5-1 and TRBJ2-7; perhaps TRBD2 as D (5 bases). The length of the CDR3 is 14 residues. The V gene lost 2 bases and the J gene lost 3 bases, with 12 bases spanning the gap. The germline gives CDR1 SGHRS, CDR2 YFSETQ.

This clonotype showed up just once. The V call is TRBV19, the J call TRBJ1-1, with 7 bases aligning to TRBD1. In germline, CDR1 is LNHDA, CDR2 SQIVND (reference sequence). CDR3 length: 17 residues. With V trimmed by 1 base and J by 1 base, 9 bases remained unmatched. The CDR3 DNA reads TGTGCCAGTAGTATAGTTGGGAGGGGGCCCCCGAACACTGAAGCTTTCTTT. It encodes CASSIVGRGPPNTEAFF.

This chain joins TRBV4-1 and TRBJ2-1; tentatively, D is TRBD1 (5 bases). Per germline, CDR1 MGHRA and CDR2 YSYEKL. This CDR3 spans 14 amino acids. V gave up 4 bases and J gave up 8 bases, with 15 bases separating them. The CDR3 here is CASSPSTDYYEQFF. Here the CDR3 DNA reads TGCGCCAGCAGCCCGTCGACAGATTACTATGAGCAGTTCTTC.

The rearrangement uses TRBV4-2 and TRBJ2-3; D gene ambiguous. V was trimmed by 5 bases and J by 4 bases, leaving 10 bases between them. CDR3 length: 13 amino acids. Germline V gene data show CDR1 as LGHNA and CDR2 as YNFKEQ. Here the CDR3 DNA reads TGTGCCAGCAGCAAAACCTTCTCAGATACGCAGTATTTT. Translated, it gives CASSKTFSDTQYF.

This CDR3 is CATTGGSNTGELFF. The CDR3 bases are TGTGCCACCACGGGGGGCTCGAACACCGGGGAGCTGTTTTTT. The chain couples TRBV15 to TRBJ2-2; tentative D call: TRBD2 (7 bases). The CDR3 runs 14 residues. Between the trimmed V and J ends, which lost 7 bases and 0 bases, there was a span of 9 bases. Germline V gene lookup returns CDR1 LNHNV and CDR2 YYDKDF (reference sequence).